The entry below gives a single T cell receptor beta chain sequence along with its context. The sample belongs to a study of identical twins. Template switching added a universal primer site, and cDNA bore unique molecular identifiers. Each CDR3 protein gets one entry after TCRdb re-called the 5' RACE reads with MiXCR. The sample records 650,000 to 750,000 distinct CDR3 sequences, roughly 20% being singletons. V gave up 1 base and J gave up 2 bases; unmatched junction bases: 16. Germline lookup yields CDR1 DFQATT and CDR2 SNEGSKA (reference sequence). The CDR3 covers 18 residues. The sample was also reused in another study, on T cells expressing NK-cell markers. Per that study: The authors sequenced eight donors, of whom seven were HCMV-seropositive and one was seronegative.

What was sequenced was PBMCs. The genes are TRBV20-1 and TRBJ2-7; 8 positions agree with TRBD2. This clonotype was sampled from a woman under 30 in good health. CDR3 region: CSARGISGGAASTYEQYF. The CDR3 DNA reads TGCAGTGCTAGAGGCATAAGCGGGGGAGCCGCTAGTACCTACGAGCAGTACTTC.